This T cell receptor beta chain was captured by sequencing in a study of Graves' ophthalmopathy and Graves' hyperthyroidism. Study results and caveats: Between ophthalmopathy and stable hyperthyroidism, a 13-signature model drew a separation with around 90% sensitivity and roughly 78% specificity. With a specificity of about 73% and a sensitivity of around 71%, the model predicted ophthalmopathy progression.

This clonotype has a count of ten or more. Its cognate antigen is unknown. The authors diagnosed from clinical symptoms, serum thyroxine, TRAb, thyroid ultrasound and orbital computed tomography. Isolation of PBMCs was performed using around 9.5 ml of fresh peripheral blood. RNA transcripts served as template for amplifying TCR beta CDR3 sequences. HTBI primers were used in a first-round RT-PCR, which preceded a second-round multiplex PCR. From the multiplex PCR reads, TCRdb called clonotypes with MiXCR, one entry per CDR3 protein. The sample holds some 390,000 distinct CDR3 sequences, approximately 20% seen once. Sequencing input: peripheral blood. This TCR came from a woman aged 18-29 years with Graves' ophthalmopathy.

In DNA, the CDR3 is TGCAGTGCAGAACTAGGACTAGCGGGAAGAGAGACCCAGTACTTC. Translation: CSAELGLAGRETQYF. This chain links TRBV20-1 with TRBJ2-5, with 12 nucleotides matching TRBD2. The CDR3 runs 15 residues. Germline lookup yields CDR1 DFQATT and CDR2 SNEGSKA (reference sequence). V trimming: 6 bases; J trimming: 4 bases; junction bases outside the gene matches: 9.